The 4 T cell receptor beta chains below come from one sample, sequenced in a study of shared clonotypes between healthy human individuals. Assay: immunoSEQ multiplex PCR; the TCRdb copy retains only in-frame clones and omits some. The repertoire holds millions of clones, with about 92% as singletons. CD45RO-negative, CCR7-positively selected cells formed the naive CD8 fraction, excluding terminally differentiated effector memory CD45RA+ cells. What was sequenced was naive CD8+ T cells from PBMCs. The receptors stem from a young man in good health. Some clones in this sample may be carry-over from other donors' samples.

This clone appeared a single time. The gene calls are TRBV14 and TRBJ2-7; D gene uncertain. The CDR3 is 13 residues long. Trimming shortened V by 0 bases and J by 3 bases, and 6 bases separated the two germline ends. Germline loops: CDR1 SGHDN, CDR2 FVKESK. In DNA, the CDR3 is TGTGCCAGCAGCCAAGATGGGCTCTACGAGCAGTACTTC. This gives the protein CASSQDGLYEQYF.

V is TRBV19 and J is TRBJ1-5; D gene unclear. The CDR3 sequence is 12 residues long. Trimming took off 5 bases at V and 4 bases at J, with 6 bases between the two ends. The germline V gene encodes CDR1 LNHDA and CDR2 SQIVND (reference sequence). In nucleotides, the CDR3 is TGTGCCAGTAGTTTCATTAATCAGCCCCAGCATTTT. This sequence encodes CASSFINQPQHF.

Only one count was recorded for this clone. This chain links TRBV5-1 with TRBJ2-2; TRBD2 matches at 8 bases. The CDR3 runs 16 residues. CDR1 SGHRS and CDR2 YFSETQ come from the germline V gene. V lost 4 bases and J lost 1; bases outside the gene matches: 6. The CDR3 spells CASSPAGRGNTGELFF. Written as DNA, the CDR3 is TGCGCCAGCAGCCCCGCCGGGAGGGGGAACACCGGGGAGCTGTTTTTT.

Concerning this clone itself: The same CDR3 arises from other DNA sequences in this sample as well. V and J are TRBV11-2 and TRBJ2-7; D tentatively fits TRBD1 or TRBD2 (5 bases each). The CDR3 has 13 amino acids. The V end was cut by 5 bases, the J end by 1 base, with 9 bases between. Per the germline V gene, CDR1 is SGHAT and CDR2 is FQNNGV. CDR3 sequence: CASSLRGSYEQYF. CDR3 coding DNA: TGTGCCAGCAGCCTGAGGGGTTCCTACGAGCAGTACTTC.